A single sample gave rise to the 29 T cell receptor beta chains below, sequenced in a study of T-cell reconstitution after alpha-beta-depleted transplantation in children. Using unique molecular identifiers, the investigators prepared the TCRbeta library. TCRdb recomputed calls from the PCR reads with MiXCR, one row per CDR3 protein. Among some 120,000 distinct CDR3 sequences listed, roughly 24% were seen once. The sequenced sample was PBMCs, mostly from graft donor cells, obtained 180 days after TCRalphabeta/CD19-depleted stem cell transplant. These receptors were collected from a male patient between 2 and 10 years old who had a stem cell transplant for chronic granulomatous disease, so the T cells may come from the graft donor.

This chain joins TRBV12-3 or TRBV12-4 and TRBJ2-1; D unresolved. The CDR3 has 14 amino acids. The V gene lost 6 bases and the J gene lost 2 bases, with 11 bases spanning the gap. CDR3 bases: TGTGCCAGCAGACTATCCAACCCCTACAATGAGCAGTTCTTC. Its protein is CASRLSNPYNEQFF.

V gene TRBV25-1 combines with J gene TRBJ2-7, with a possible D match to TRBD2 (6 bases). V was cut by 3 bases and J by 6 bases, with 12 bases left in between. Germline V gene sequence: CDR1 MGHDK, CDR2 SYGVNS. This CDR3 region has 13 residues. The DNA of the CDR3 is TGTGCCAGCAGTGATCGTAGGGACTCCGAGCAGTACTTC. Encoded protein: CASSDRRDSEQYF.

This chain joins TRBV6-1 and TRBJ2-5; the match to TRBD2 covers 7 bases. The ends lost 0 bases at V and 5 bases at J; junction bases unmatched: 0. The CDR3 loop spans 13 amino acids. Germline CDR1 and CDR2: MNHNS and SASEGT. CDR3 DNA: TGTGCCAGCAGTGAAGCCGGGAGGGAGACCCAGTACTTC. This codes for CASSEAGRETQYF.

The chain recombines TRBV9 with TRBJ2-7; 7 bases line up with TRBD1. CDR3 length equals 17 residues. The J segment lost 2 bases and the V segment lost 2 bases, leaving 13 bases of the junction unmatched. Germline loops: CDR1 SGDLS, CDR2 YYNGEE. CDR3 in DNA: TGTGCCAGCAGCGTGAGACCTACAGGGGATCGGCCCTACGAGCAGTACTTC. It encodes CASSVRPTGDRPYEQYF.

This clonotype has only a few counts. V gene TRBV20-1 combines with J gene TRBJ1-5; D is unresolved. The CDR3 has 14 residues. V was shortened by 0 bases and J by 7 bases, with 13 bases between the two germline ends. Germline V gene data show CDR1 as DFQATT and CDR2 as SNEGSKA (reference sequence). CDR3 bases: TGCAGTGCTAGAGATCAACGGGGTAGGCAGCCCCAGCATTTT. It codes for CSARDQRGRQPQHF.

This clonotype was recorded a few times. J is TRBJ2-1 and V is TRBV12-3 or TRBV12-4; D possibly uses TRBD1 or TRBD2 (5 bases each). V lost 5 bases, J lost 2 bases, and 13 bases lay in between. The CDR3 is made up of 15 amino acids. CDR3 residues: CASSRQGEAYNEQFF. The CDR3 bases are TGTGCCAGCAGTAGGCAGGGAGAGGCCTACAATGAGCAGTTCTTC.

A few counts support this clonotype. This rearrangement joins TRBV12-3 or TRBV12-4 to TRBJ2-3, with D possibly TRBD1 on 5 matching bases. The V gene lost 6 bases and the J gene lost 2 bases, with 9 bases spanning the gap. This CDR3 has 13 amino acids. For the CDR3, the DNA is TGTGCCAGCAGGAAAGGGGTCACAGATACGCAGTATTTT. Residues: CASRKGVTDTQYF.

Ten or more counts support this clonotype. This sequence joins TRBV20-1 and TRBJ2-7, with D possibly TRBD1 on 5 matching bases. The CDR3 length is 11 residues. V was shortened by 6 bases and J by 6 bases, with 12 bases between the two germline ends. The germline V gene has CDR1 DFQATT and CDR2 SNEGSKA (reference sequence). CDR3 nucleotides: TGCAGTGCCGCCCAGGGTTTCGAGCAGTACTTC. Amino acids: CSAAQGFEQYF.

This clonotype was found many times. This rearrangement joins TRBV10-3 to TRBJ2-7; unclear D gene. V was clipped by 6 bases and J by 2 bases, with 11 bases between them. The germline gives CDR1 ENHRY, CDR2 SYGVKD. The CDR3 covers 13 residues. The CDR3 protein is CAIRTDNTYEQYF. CDR3 DNA: TGTGCCATCAGAACCGACAACACCTACGAGCAGTACTTC.

In its sample, this clonotype was seen a few times. The rearrangement links TRBV15 to TRBJ2-2, with 7 bases that match TRBD2. The germline V gene has CDR1 LNHNV and CDR2 YYDKDF (reference sequence). The CDR3 has 17 residues. V lost 0 bases, J lost 4 bases, and 8 bases stayed unmatched. The CDR3 sequence: CATSRDRGGWATGELFF. CDR3 bases: TGTGCCACCAGCAGAGATCGGGGAGGGTGGGCCACCGGGGAGCTGTTTTTT.

This clonotype was counted only a few times. J is TRBJ2-3 and V is TRBV20-1; D gene unclear. V lost 5 bases to trimming and J lost 0 bases, with 12 bases between them. Germline V gene lookup returns CDR1 DFQATT and CDR2 SNEGSKA (reference sequence). The CDR3 contains 14 residues. CDR3 protein: CSARGPTSTDTQYF. In nucleotides, the CDR3 is TGCAGTGCTCGCGGTCCTACTAGCACAGATACGCAGTATTTT.

This clonotype occurred many times. The V call is TRBV20-1, the J call TRBJ2-5; weak D call: TRBD1 (6 bases). The CDR3 is 11 residues long. Germline V gives CDR1 DFQATT, CDR2 SNEGSKA (reference sequence). The V end was cut by 7 bases, the J end by 0 bases, with 6 bases between. CDR3 sequence: CSGTDQETQYF. DNA for the CDR3: TGCAGTGGGACAGACCAAGAGACCCAGTACTTC.

This clonotype has ten or more counts. DNA of the CDR3: TGTGCCAGCTCACCCCTGAACACCGGGGAGCTGTTTTTT. Translation: CASSPLNTGELFF. V and J are TRBV18 and TRBJ2-2, with unresolved D. In germline, CDR1 is KGHSH, CDR2 LQKENI. The CDR3 runs 13 residues. V shed 3 bases and J shed 1 base, with 3 bases lying between them.

The rearrangement links TRBV7-2 to TRBJ2-1; tentatively, D is TRBD2 (6 bases). The length of the CDR3 is 15 residues. From germline, CDR1 is SGHTA and CDR2 FQGNSA. V lost 6 bases, J lost 9 bases, and 21 bases lay in between. In nucleotides, the CDR3 is TGTGCCAGCAGAAGACCCGGGCGGGATAGGATTGAGCAGTTCTTC. Translation: CASRRPGRDRIEQFF.

There are a few counts of this clonotype. The gene calls are TRBV9 and TRBJ2-1; D uncertain. This CDR3 is 13 amino acids long. The V gene lost 3 bases and the J gene lost 0 bases, with 4 bases spanning the gap. The germline V gene encodes CDR1 SGDLS and CDR2 YYNGEE. Here the CDR3 reads CASSGSSYNEQFF. CDR3 DNA: TGTGCCAGCAGCGGGAGCTCCTACAATGAGCAGTTCTTC.

V and J are TRBV27 and TRBJ2-3; possible D gene TRBD1, 5 bases. CDR1 is MNHEY and CDR2 is SMNVEV in the germline V gene (reference sequence). The CDR3 loop spans 14 amino acids. The V gene lost 1 base and the J gene lost 1 base, with 6 bases spanning the gap. CDR3 amino acids: CASSLWGGTDTQYF. As DNA, the CDR3 is TGTGCCAGCAGTTTATGGGGCGGCACAGATACGCAGTATTTT.

The chain has TRBV4-3 and TRBJ2-1; D call uncertain. The CDR3 totals 14 residues. The V and J ends lost 4 bases and 6 bases respectively, with 13 bases between them. Germline V gene sequence: CDR1 LGHNA, CDR2 YSLEER. CDR3 sequence (DNA): TGCGCCAGCAGCCCACCGGGTTTTGGCAATGAGCAGTTCTTC. It is translated as CASSPPGFGNEQFF.

The chain links TRBV5-6 to TRBJ2-1; D remains ambiguous. Germline CDR1 and CDR2: SGHDT and YYEEEE. Trimming cost V 4 bases and J 5 bases, with 4 bases left between them. The CDR3 loop spans 11 amino acids. The CDR3 sequence is CASSENNEQFF. CDR3 DNA: TGTGCCAGCAGCGAAAACAATGAGCAGTTCTTC.

The sample holds many counts of this clonotype. The rearrangement joins TRBV19 to TRBJ2-1, with a possible D match to TRBD1 (6 bases). The CDR3 totals 14 residues. CDR1 is LNHDA and CDR2 is SQIVND in the germline V gene (reference sequence). V lost 1 base and J lost 9, with 13 bases in between. This chain's CDR3 is CASSIVGLGGEQFF. The CDR3 DNA reads as TGTGCCAGTAGTATAGTGGGCCTAGGGGGTGAGCAGTTCTTC.

This clonotype was recorded at least ten times. V usage is TRBV7-9 and J usage is TRBJ2-1; D is uncertain. Trimming cost V 5 bases and J 3 bases, with 11 bases left between them. This CDR3 is built from 14 residues. Germline V gene lookup returns CDR1 SEHNR and CDR2 FQNEAQ (reference sequence). DNA for the CDR3: TGTGCCAGCAGCCAAGACTGGGACTACAATGAGCAGTTCTTC. Translation gives CASSQDWDYNEQFF. The full variable domain, in which reference TRBV7-9 and TRBJ2-1 provide the parts outside the CDR3, is DTGVSQNPRHKITKRGQNVTFRCDPISEHNRLYWYRQTLGQGPEFLTYFQNEAQLEKSRLLSDRFSAERPKGSFSTLEIQRTEQGDSAMYLCASSQDWDYNEQFFGPGTRLTVL.

This clonotype was picked up many times. V and J are TRBV7-9 and TRBJ2-7; TRBD1 is a possible D gene (6 bases). This CDR3 spans 14 amino acids. Trimming removed 3 bases at V and 7 bases at J, with 16 bases between. Germline CDR1 is SEHNR and CDR2 is FQNEAQ (reference sequence). The CDR3 reads CASSLGRGDLEQYF. DNA of the CDR3: TGTGCCAGCAGCTTGGGCAGGGGTGATTTAGAGCAGTACTTC.

This clonotype was seen at least ten times. The chain has TRBV3-1 and TRBJ2-2; D perhaps matches TRBD2 (5 bases). The V end lost 1 base, the J end lost 8 bases, and 8 bases lay between the germline ends. CDR1 and CDR2 from the germline V gene are LGHDT and YNNKEL (reference sequence). The CDR3 runs to 13 residues. The CDR3 region has the DNA TGTGCCAGCAGCCAAGCATGGAGGGGGGAGCTGTTTTTT. Encoded protein: CASSQAWRGELFF. Variable domain in full (rest from reference TRBV3-1 and TRBJ2-2): DTAVSQTPKYLVTQMGNDKSIKCEQNLGHDTMYWYKQDSKKFLKIMFSYNNKELIINETVPNRFSPKSPDKAHLNLHINSLELGDSAVYFCASSQAWRGELFFGEGSRLTVL.

This clonotype was seen at least ten times. The chain is built from TRBV15 and TRBJ2-1; D may be TRBD2 (6 bases). The V end was cut by 1 base, the J end by 4 bases, with 11 bases between. Germline V CDR1 and CDR2: LNHNV, YYDKDF (reference sequence). This CDR3 has 15 residues. CDR3 sequence: CATSRGLANYNEQFF. The CDR3 DNA reads as TGTGCCACCAGCAGAGGGCTAGCGAATTACAATGAGCAGTTCTTC.

This chain joins TRBV29-1 and TRBJ2-5; tentatively, D is TRBD1 (5 bases). Trimming cost V 1 base and J 2 bases, with 8 bases left between them. The CDR3 is 13 amino acids. Germline V lookup: CDR1 SQVTM, CDR2 ANQGSEA. Written as DNA, the CDR3 is TGCAGCGTTGAAGGGGGCCAGCAAGAGACCCAGTACTTC. Protein: CSVEGGQQETQYF.

The chain is built from TRBV20-1 and TRBJ2-7; 10 bases align to TRBD2. The length of the CDR3 is 15 residues. Germline assignment: CDR1 DFQATT and CDR2 SNEGSKA (reference sequence). V lost 0 bases, J lost 8 bases, and 10 bases stayed unmatched. CDR3 nucleotide sequence: TGCAGTGCTAGAGATCTCGGGACTAGCGAGACCAAGCAGTACTTC. Translated, it gives CSARDLGTSETKQYF.

The chain carries TRBV20-1 and TRBJ2-1; unclear D gene. The V gene lost 3 bases and the J gene lost 4 bases, with 16 bases spanning the gap. This CDR3 contains 15 residues. Germline lookup yields CDR1 DFQATT and CDR2 SNEGSKA (reference sequence). In DNA form, the CDR3 reads TGCAGTGCTAGTGTTGGGGAAGGGATATACAATGAGCAGTTCTTC. Residues: CSASVGEGIYNEQFF.

This clonotype was observed a few times. The chain uses TRBV7-2 and TRBJ2-3, with 9 nucleotides matching TRBD2. This CDR3 has 16 residues. V lost 1 base and J lost 3; bases outside the gene matches: 5. CDR1 is SGHTA, CDR2 FQGNSA, per germline. CDR3 region: CASSLGRGGMTDTQYF. The CDR3 DNA is TGTGCCAGCAGCTTAGGGCGGGGGGGCATGACAGATACGCAGTATTTT.

The table lists this clonotype with a few counts. The genes are TRBV7-2 and TRBJ2-7; D ambiguous. Germline loops: CDR1 SGHTA, CDR2 FQGNSA. The CDR3 totals 13 residues. V was pared by 4 bases and J by 2 bases, with 9 bases between. This chain's CDR3 is CASSSNFPYEQYF. The CDR3 bases are TGTGCCAGCAGCTCCAACTTCCCCTACGAGCAGTACTTC.

The table lists this clonotype with a few counts. This chain connects TRBV7-2 to TRBJ2-5, with 10 nucleotides matching TRBD2. In germline, CDR1 is SGHTA, CDR2 FQGNSA. Trimming cost V 5 bases and J 3 bases; bases outside gene matches: 9. The CDR3 covers 16 residues. CDR3 DNA: TGTGCCAGCAGCCGATGGACTAGCGGCTATGAAGAGACCCAGTACTTC. It specifies CASSRWTSGYEETQYF.